Listed here are 15 T cell receptor beta chains from one sample, sequenced in a study of regulatory T cells in long-lasting Graves disease. Building of the TCR beta libraries involved iRepertoire HTBI primers and Arm-PCR of CDR3 regions. TCRdb fed the multiplex PCR reads into MiXCR, producing one record per CDR3 protein. The table has around 230,000 distinct CDR3 sequences, around 19% seen once. The time point here: newly diagnosed GD, antithyroid drugs for less than 3 months. There was RNA extracted from PBMCs, and the TCR library was made from it. The starting material was peripheral blood mononuclear cells (PBMCs), obtained at new diagnosis, from a patient treated with antithyroid drugs. These receptors all stem from a female donor with Graves disease.

This clonotype was observed a handful of times. The chain joins TRBV6-1 to TRBJ2-7; TRBD2 matches at 16 bases. Germline-derived CDR1 and CDR2 are MNHNS and SASEGT. This CDR3 is 18 amino acids long. Trimming at V came to 2 bases and at J to 4 bases, leaving 8 bases not matched to a gene. This chain's CDR3 is CASSEWGTSGRAGYEQYF. CDR3 sequence (DNA): TGTGCCAGCAGTGAATGGGGGACTAGCGGGAGGGCCGGGTACGAGCAGTACTTC.

J is TRBJ1-2 and V is TRBV12-3 or TRBV12-4; 9 bases agree with TRBD1. The trim removed 5 bases at V and 7 bases at J, leaving 8 bases unmatched. CDR3 size: 14 residues. CDR3: CASSPPMTGGGYTF. The DNA of the CDR3 is TGTGCCAGCAGTCCTCCGATGACAGGGGGTGGCTACACCTTC.

This clonotype was found many times. V and J are TRBV12-3 or TRBV12-4 and TRBJ2-1, with TRBD1 matching over 9 bases. V trimming: 0 bases; J trimming: 2 bases; junction bases outside the gene matches: 5. The CDR3 is 17 residues long. DNA for the CDR3: TGTGCCAGCAGTTTAGCCCGGGACAGGGTAACCTACAATGAGCAGTTCTTC. It specifies CASSLARDRVTYNEQFF.

In its sample, this clonotype was seen many times. V usage is TRBV7-2 and J usage is TRBJ1-4, with D uncertain. The germline CDR1 and CDR2 sequences are SGHTA and FQGNSA. V was clipped by 4 bases and J by 8 bases, with 8 bases between them. CDR3 length: 12 residues. This CDR3 reads CASSSPWEKLFF. CDR3 nucleotides: TGTGCCAGCAGCTCCCCATGGGAAAAACTGTTTTTT. The variable domain in full, completed from reference TRBV7-2 and TRBJ1-4, reads GAGVSQSPSNKVTEKGKDVELRCDPISGHTALYWYRQSLGQGLEFLIYFQGNSAPDKSGLPSDRFSAERTGGSVSTLTIQRTQQEDSAVYLCASSSPWEKLFFGSGTQLSVL.

V and J are TRBV27 and TRBJ2-3, with D perhaps matching TRBD2 (6 bases). Per germline, CDR1 MNHEY and CDR2 SMNVEV (reference sequence). The CDR3 runs 16 residues. V gave up 5 bases and J gave up 1 base, with 16 bases separating them. This chain's CDR3 is CASSPPKRVRTDTQYF. The CDR3 bases are TGTGCCAGCAGTCCCCCCAAGCGGGTTCGCACAGATACGCAGTATTTT.

This clonotype has at least ten counts. The chain employs TRBV29-1 and TRBJ2-1; D gene unclear. CDR1 and CDR2 from the germline V gene are SQVTM and ANQGSEA. The CDR3 runs to 11 residues. V lost 4 bases, J lost 8 bases, and 9 bases lay in between. CDR3 region: CSVAGADEQFF. CDR3 nucleotides: TGCAGCGTTGCAGGAGCCGATGAGCAGTTCTTC.

This clonotype has more than one count but fewer than ten. The chain recombines TRBV20-1 with TRBJ2-7; 10 positions agree with TRBD2. V shed 4 bases and J 5 bases; nucleotides not matched to a gene: 5. The germline gives CDR1 DFQATT, CDR2 SNEGSKA (reference sequence). This CDR3 is built from 13 residues. CDR3 region: CSAIAGGGNEQYF. DNA of the CDR3: TGCAGTGCTATAGCGGGAGGAGGAAACGAGCAGTACTTC.

This clonotype was picked up many times. This rearrangement joins TRBV12-3 or TRBV12-4 to TRBJ2-1, with 7 bases identical to TRBD2. The CDR3 totals 17 residues. V lost 6 bases, J lost 0 bases, and 11 bases stayed unmatched. In nucleotides, the CDR3 is TGTGCCAGCAGCCCCTCTTTGGCGGGAGCCTCCTACAATGAGCAGTTCTTC. Encoded protein: CASSPSLAGASYNEQFF.

V gene TRBV24-1 combines with J gene TRBJ2-5; TRBD2 aligns across 10 bases. The J call may not be correct, given that the DNA end is closer to TRBJ2-1. The CDR3 runs 15 residues. The germline gives CDR1 KGHDR, CDR2 SFDVKD. CDR3: CATSDSGTSAYEQFF. CDR3 DNA sequence: TGTGCCACCAGTGATTCCGGGACTAGCGCCTATGAGCAGTTCTTC.

This clonotype showed up many times. The chain has TRBV2 and TRBJ2-7; D uncertain. CDR1 is SNHLY, CDR2 FYNNEI, per germline. V was shortened by 3 bases and J by 2 bases, with 11 bases between the two germline ends. The CDR3 is made up of 14 amino acids. CDR3 protein: CASSDGHLTYEQYF. Written as DNA, the CDR3 is TGTGCCAGCAGTGACGGGCATTTAACCTACGAGCAGTACTTC.

This clonotype was picked up many times. This sequence joins TRBV6-5 and TRBJ1-2; D not resolved. Trimming stripped 0 bases from V and 4 bases from J, with 15 bases between. Germline CDR1 reads MNHEY; CDR2 reads SVGAGI. CDR3 length equals 16 residues. The DNA for the CDR3 is TGTGCCAGCAGTTACTCGGTTCCGGGCTGGGGCTATGGCTACACCTTC. This sequence encodes CASSYSVPGWGYGYTF.

This clonotype was seen repeatedly, ten times or more. The V gene is TRBV20-1, the J gene TRBJ2-1; D possibly corresponds to TRBD2 (6 bases). V lost 5 bases to trimming and J lost 8 bases, with 19 bases between them. CDR1 and CDR2 (germline): DFQATT, SNEGSKA (reference sequence). The CDR3 is 14 residues long. The CDR3 is CSAVRTTTPHEQFF. The CDR3 bases are TGCAGTGCTGTCCGGACTACCACCCCGCATGAGCAGTTCTTC.

The V gene is TRBV4-1, the J gene TRBJ2-3; tentative D call: TRBD1 (6 bases). Germline V gene sequence: CDR1 MGHRA, CDR2 YSYEKL. The V end was cut by 0 bases, the J end by 0 bases, with 7 bases between. The CDR3 has 15 amino acids. CDR3 protein: CASSQEQGSTDTQYF. The CDR3 DNA is TGCGCCAGCAGCCAAGAACAGGGAAGCACAGATACGCAGTATTTT.

This clonotype was found many times. The V and J genes are TRBV6-2 or TRBV6-3 and TRBJ1-1, with 7 nucleotides matching TRBD1. Germline V gives CDR1 MNHEY, CDR2 SVGEGT. This CDR3 region has 14 residues. Losses at the gene ends were 7 bases for V and 0 bases for J; bases not matched to a gene: 5. In DNA form, the CDR3 reads TGTGCCAGCACCACGGGACAGCTGAACACTGAAGCTTTCTTT. Amino acid sequence: CASTTGQLNTEAFF.

The J gene is TRBJ2-4, the V gene TRBV11-2; D possibly corresponds to TRBD2 (6 bases). Germline CDR1 SGHAT, CDR2 FQNNGV. The CDR3 sequence is 12 residues long. With 3 bases removed from V and 8 bases from J, the gap between germline ends came to 8 bases. CDR3 in DNA: TGTGCCAGCAGCTTGGGGGGAGACATTCAGTACTTC. Amino acids: CASSLGGDIQYF. Full variable domain (rest looked up from reference TRBV11-2 and TRBJ2-4): EAGVAQSPRYKIIEKRQSVAFWCNPISGHATLYWYQQILGQGPKLLIQFQNNGVVDDSQLPKDRFSAERLKGVDSTLKIQPAKLEDSAVYLCASSLGGDIQYFGAGTRLSVL.